The rows below give T cell receptor beta chains drawn from one sample of a study of T cells after yellow fever vaccination. One entry per CDR3 protein, called by TCRdb with MiXCR from the 5' RACE reads. Of around 300,000 distinct CDR3 sequences listed, about 4% are singletons. The specimen was PBMCs, collected 5 days after the yellow fever booster vaccination. The source of these receptors is a man aged 18 to 30 who received the YFV17D yellow fever vaccine. The CDR3 runs from the conserved cysteine through the conserved F or W. The D gene is left open where the match is weak. Rows give clone size only sometimes, using once, few, many, or a class for an expanded clone.

V	D	size	J	length	DNA	CDR3
TRBV10-3	TRBD2	few	TRBJ2-3	14	TGTGCCATCGCGGCGGGGGGGCGTCCAGATACGCAGTATTTT	CAIAAGGRPDTQYF
TRBV12-3/TRBV12-4	NA	NA	TRBJ1-2	13	TGTGCCAGCAGCGCAGGGCAGGCCTATGGCTACACCTTC	CASSAGQAYGYTF
TRBV6-2/TRBV6-3	NA	many	TRBJ2-5	14	TGTGCCAGCAGTTCTCTAGGGGACCAAGAGACCCAGTACTTC	CASSSLGDQETQYF
TRBV4-3	NA	NA	TRBJ1-2	13	TGCGCCAGCAGCCCCCAGTTGGGGAATGGCTACACCTTC	CASSPQLGNGYTF
TRBV24-1	TRBD1	few	TRBJ2-3	14	TGTGCCACCACCACCGGGACAGGGGTTGATACGCAGTATTTT	CATTTGTGVDTQYF
TRBV7-9	NA	few	TRBJ1-2	14	TGTGCCAGCAGCTCGACATGGGACATTAGAGGCTACACCTTC	CASSSTWDIRGYTF
TRBV24-1	TRBD1	NA	TRBJ2-2	16	TGTGCCACCAGTGGCACACAGGGGGCGAACACCGGGGAGCTGTTTTTT	CATSGTQGANTGELFF
TRBV7-3	NA	many	TRBJ1-1	13	TGTGCCAGCAGCCCTGGATCGAACACTGAAGCTTTCTTT	CASSPGSNTEAFF
TRBV7-6	TRBD2	few	TRBJ2-5	13	TGTGCCAGCAGCGCCCGGACTAGGGAGACCCAGTACTTC	CASSARTRETQYF
TRBV27	NA	few	TRBJ1-6	13	TGTGCCAGCAGCCCAGCGTGGAATTCACCCCTCCACTTT	CASSPAWNSPLHF
TRBV5-1	NA	many	TRBJ2-3	15	TGCGCCAGCAGCTTGGGCGGGCAGACCACAGATACGCAGTATTTT	CASSLGGQTTDTQYF
TRBV4-1	NA	many	TRBJ2-3	17	TGCGCCAGCAGCCGAACGCGGCAGGGGCACGACACAGATACGCAGTATTTT	CASSRTRQGHDTDTQYF
TRBV7-3	TRBD2	many	TRBJ2-5	13	TGTGCCAGCAGCCGGGGACTAGGAGAGACCCAGTACTTC	CASSRGLGETQYF
TRBV7-9	NA	NA	TRBJ1-1	14	TGTGCCAGCAGCTTTGGACATCTGAACACTGAAGCTTTCTTT	CASSFGHLNTEAFF
TRBV6-1	TRBD1	few	TRBJ1-1	15	TGTGCCAGCAGCGTGGGACAGGGGGTTTACACTGAAGCTTTCTTT	CASSVGQGVYTEAFF
TRBV5-1	NA	many	TRBJ2-2	10	TGCGCCAGCCCCCGGGGGGAGCTGTTTTTT	CASPRGELFF
TRBV7-3	NA	many	TRBJ2-4	15	TGTGCCAGCAGCTTAACTCGGGGTACGGGAAACATTCAGTACTTC	CASSLTRGTGNIQYF
TRBV7-9	NA	few	TRBJ2-3	17	TGTGCCAGCAGCTTAGTCGGAGACGGCGGGTTCACAGATACGCAGTATTTT	CASSLVGDGGFTDTQYF
TRBV24-1	NA	few	TRBJ2-3	12	TGTGCCACCAGTGCGGGCTCTCTTACGCAGTATTTT	CATSAGSLTQYF
TRBV20-1	NA	few	TRBJ1-5	15	TGCAGTGCTAGAGAAGGGGAAACCGGCAATCAGCCCCAGAATTTT	CSAREGETGNQPQNF
TRBV6-5	NA	many	TRBJ2-3	13	TGTGCCACCTGGGGGCCAGGGACAGATACGCAGTATTTT	CATWGPGTDTQYF
TRBV3-1	NA	few	TRBJ1-5	14	TGTGCCAGCAGCCAAGATCTAGTTAATCAGCCCCAGCATTTT	CASSQDLVNQPQHF
TRBV18	NA	few	TRBJ1-1	14	TGTGCCAGCTCACCACCGTACACGAACACTGAAGCTTTCTTT	CASSPPYTNTEAFF
TRBV7-3	TRBD2	many	TRBJ2-2	16	TGTGCCAGCAGCTTGTCTAGCGGAACGAACACCGGGGAGCTGTTTTTT	CASSLSSGTNTGELFF
TRBV7-2	NA	many	TRBJ2-7	11	TGTGCCAGCAGCTTAGGGCAGGTGCAATACTTC	CASSLGQVQYF
TRBV5-1	TRBD2	many	TRBJ2-1	15	TGCGCCAGCAGCTTGGCGTTAGCGGGGGGCAATGAGCAGTTCTTC	CASSLALAGGNEQFF
TRBV24-1	TRBD2	many	TRBJ2-3	15	TGTGCCACCAGTGACACGCGGGGGTACGGAGATACGCAGTATTTT	CATSDTRGYGDTQYF
TRBV24-1	NA	NA	TRBJ2-1	13	TGTGCCACGGAAGCTGGCTCCTACAATGAGCAGTTCTTC	CATEAGSYNEQFF
TRBV20-1	NA	many	TRBJ2-1	16	TGCAGTGCTAGAGATCCCGCGGGGGCGGTCTACAATGAGCAGTTCTTC	CSARDPAGAVYNEQFF
TRBV6-5	NA	many	TRBJ2-5	15	TGTGCCAGCAGTTCCCAATGGTCTTCGGCGGAGACCCAGTACTTC	CASSSQWSSAETQYF
TRBV20-1	NA	many	TRBJ2-3	13	TGCAGTGCTAGAGAGGGGCTGGGGTATACGCAGTATTTT	CSAREGLGYTQYF
TRBV23-1	NA	many	TRBJ1-4	18	TGCGCCAGCAGTCAAAGGCAGGAGGACGTTGCAACTAATGAAAAACTGTTTTTT	CASSQRQEDVATNEKLFF
TRBV12-3/TRBV12-4	NA	NA	TRBJ2-1	14	TGTGCCAGCAGTTTATCGGGCGGTGCCGGTGGGCAGTTCTTC	CASSLSGGAGGQFF
TRBV9	NA	NA	TRBJ2-2	14	TGTGCCAGCGCTACTCAGGAAAACACCGGGGAGCTGTTTTTT	CASATQENTGELFF
TRBV6-5	NA	NA	TRBJ2-1	13	TGTGCCAGCAGTTACTCGGGGTACAATGAGCAGTTCTTC	CASSYSGYNEQFF
TRBV4-3	NA	NA	TRBJ1-2	17	TGCGCCAGCAGCCAAGGTTGGACAGTAGGATCTAACTATGGCTACACCTTC	CASSQGWTVGSNYGYTF
TRBV6-1	NA	many	TRBJ2-1	12	TGTGCCAGCACCCCGCAACACGGAGAGCAGTTCTTC	CASTPQHGEQFF
TRBV7-2	NA	NA	TRBJ1-6	14	TGTGCCAGCAGCTCCTCGGGCGGTGATGGACGGGTCCACTTT	CASSSSGGDGRVHF
TRBV4-3	NA	few	TRBJ1-3	16	TGCGCCAGCAGCCAAGATTCTAGGGGCTCTGGAAACACCATATATTTT	CASSQDSRGSGNTIYF
TRBV5-1	TRBD1	many	TRBJ2-2	15	TGCGCCAGCAGCTTGGGACAGGGGCACACCGGGGAGCTGTTTTTT	CASSLGQGHTGELFF
TRBV29-1	NA	few	TRBJ2-1	14	TGCAGCGTTCTTCGTGGGAGCTCCTACAATGAGCAGTTCTTC	CSVLRGSSYNEQFF
TRBV10-3	NA	few	TRBJ1-5	13	TGTGCCATCAGTGGGGGGTCCGATCAGCCCCAGCATTTT	CAISGGSDQPQHF
TRBV6-5	NA	NA	TRBJ2-3	14	TGTGCCAGCAGTTACTCGGTGGCGACAGATACGCAGTATTTT	CASSYSVATDTQYF
TRBV6-2/TRBV6-3	TRBD2	many	TRBJ2-7	16	TGTGCCAGCAGAGACGCATCTAGCGGGAGGACCTACGAGCAGTACTTC	CASRDASSGRTYEQYF
TRBV15	TRBD1	few	TRBJ1-4	17	TGTGCCACCAGCAGAGGGACAGGGAGGATTGGTAATGAAAAACTGTTTTTT	CATSRGTGRIGNEKLFF
TRBV4-1	NA	many	TRBJ2-2	17	TGCGCCAGCAGCTTCAAGGCCGGGACTTCCAACACCGGGGAGCTGTTTTTT	CASSFKAGTSNTGELFF
TRBV7-2	NA	many	TRBJ2-5	14	TGTGCCAGCAGCCCGACTCGTGGCATCGGGGACCAGTACTTC	CASSPTRGIGDQYF
TRBV7-2	NA	few	TRBJ1-1	14	TGTGCCAGCAGCTTCTCCGGGCAGAACACTGAAGCTTTCTTT	CASSFSGQNTEAFF
TRBV14	NA	few	TRBJ2-5	14	TGTGCCAGCAGCCAAGGTGCGGGGTTGGAGACCCAGTACTTC	CASSQGAGLETQYF
TRBV3-2	NA	NA	TRBJ2-5	18	TGTGCCAGCAGCCAAGTTGCTAGCGGGGGGGCGGTAGGAGAGACCCAGTACTTC	CASSQVASGGAVGETQYF
TRBV6-2/TRBV6-3	NA	NA	TRBJ1-2	16	TGTGCCAGCAGTTCCCCCATCGAGCGTCTGGACTATGGCTACACCTTC	CASSSPIERLDYGYTF
TRBV12-3/TRBV12-4	NA	many	TRBJ1-3	14	TGTGCCAGCAGTTTATTTGGATCTCTAAACACCATATATTTT	CASSLFGSLNTIYF
TRBV5-1	NA	few	TRBJ2-3	15	TGCGCCAGCAGCTTGGGACCCCTCAGCACAGATACGCAGTATTTT	CASSLGPLSTDTQYF
TRBV4-3	TRBD2	NA	TRBJ2-2	15	TGCGCCAGCAGCCACGGGACTAGCGGGACCGGGGAGCTGTTTTTT	CASSHGTSGTGELFF